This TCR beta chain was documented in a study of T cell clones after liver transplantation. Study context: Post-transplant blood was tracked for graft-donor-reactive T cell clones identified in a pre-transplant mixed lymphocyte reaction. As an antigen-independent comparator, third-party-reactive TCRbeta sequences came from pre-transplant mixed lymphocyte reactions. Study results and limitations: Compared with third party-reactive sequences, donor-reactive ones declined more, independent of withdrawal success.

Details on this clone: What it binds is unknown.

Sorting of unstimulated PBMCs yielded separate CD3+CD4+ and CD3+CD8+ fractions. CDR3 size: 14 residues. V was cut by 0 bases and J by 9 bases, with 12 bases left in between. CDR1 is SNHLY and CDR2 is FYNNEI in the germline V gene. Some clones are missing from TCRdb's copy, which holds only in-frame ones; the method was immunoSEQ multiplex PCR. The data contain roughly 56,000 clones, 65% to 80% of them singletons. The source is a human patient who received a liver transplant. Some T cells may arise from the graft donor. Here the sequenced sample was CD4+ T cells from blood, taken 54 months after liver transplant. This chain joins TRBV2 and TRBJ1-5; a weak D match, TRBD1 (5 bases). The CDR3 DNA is TGTGCCAGCAGTGAAGCCCGAAGGGGCCCGCCCCAGCATTTT. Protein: CASSEARRGPPQHF.